Listed here is a single T cell receptor (beta chain). Its antigen is not identified. The treatment denotes: approximately 9-day PBMC culture with coronavirus spike peptide pools or control peptides (ViraFEST assay). The record originates from a study of vaccination and CD4 T cells after COVID-19. Germline V gene lookup returns CDR1 MNHNS and CDR2 SASEGT. This CDR3 is built from 11 residues. V was cut by 6 bases and J by 9 bases, with 9 bases left in between. Study results and limitations: Among reactive clones from convalescent patients, a median around 90% appeared only post-vaccination.

Sequencing of DNA taken from cultured CD4+ T cells relied on the Oncomine TCR Beta short-read assay. TCRdb reprocessed the PCR reads with MiXCR, giving one entry per CDR3 protein. The sample holds about 20,000 distinct CDR3 sequences, around 50% seen once. The chain is built from TRBV6-1 and TRBJ1-5; the D is unclear. This sequence was found in a human donor who had recovered from COVID-19. Sequenced input: CD4+ T cells from blood, cultured in vitro. The CDR3 nucleotides read TGTGCCAGCAGCCTTCCGGGGCCCCAGCATTTT. This translates into CASSLPGPQHF.